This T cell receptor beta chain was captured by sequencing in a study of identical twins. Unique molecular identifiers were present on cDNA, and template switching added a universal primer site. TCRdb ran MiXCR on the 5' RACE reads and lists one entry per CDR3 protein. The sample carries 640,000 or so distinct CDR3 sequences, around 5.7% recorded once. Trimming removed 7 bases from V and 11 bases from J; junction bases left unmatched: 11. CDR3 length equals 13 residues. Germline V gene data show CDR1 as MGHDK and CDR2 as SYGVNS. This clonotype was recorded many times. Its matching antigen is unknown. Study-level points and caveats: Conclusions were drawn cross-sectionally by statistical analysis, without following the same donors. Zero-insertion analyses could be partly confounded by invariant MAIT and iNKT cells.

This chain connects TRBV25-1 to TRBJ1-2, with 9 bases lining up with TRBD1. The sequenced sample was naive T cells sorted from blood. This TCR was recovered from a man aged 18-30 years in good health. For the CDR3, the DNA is TGTGCCAGCATACAGGGACAGGGCCCTCGTTACACCTTC. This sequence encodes CASIQGQGPRYTF.